This entry lists 8 T cell receptor beta chains sequenced from one sample in a study of shared clonotypes between healthy human individuals. Sequenced by immunoSEQ multiplex PCR; TCRdb stores in-frame clones only, minus some. The sample yields approximately 480,000 clones, about three quarters seen once. Sequenced: PBMCs. The receptor source for this set is a woman aged 40 to 50 in good health. Some clones in this sample may be carry-over from other donors' samples.

In this sample, this clone turned up a few times. V is TRBV4-1 and J is TRBJ1-5; no firm D call. The CDR3 is 15 residues long. Germline loops: CDR1 MGHRA, CDR2 YSYEKL. Trimming removed 1 base from V and 0 bases from J, with 7 bases in between. CDR3 region: CASSQGGLSNQPQHF. In nucleotides, the CDR3 is TGCGCCAGCAGCCAAGGAGGGCTTAGCAATCAGCCCCAGCATTTT.

This clone was detected only once. V and J are TRBV15 and TRBJ2-3; 8 bases align to TRBD2. This CDR3 spans 15 amino acids. V dropped 4 bases and J dropped 5; count of bases not matched to a gene: 8. The germline V gene encodes CDR1 LNHNV and CDR2 YYDKDF (reference sequence). The CDR3 protein is CATSIGAGARDTQYF. The CDR3 coding sequence is TGTGCCACCAGCATAGGAGCGGGAGCGAGAGATACGCAGTATTTT.

This sequence joins TRBV6-1 and TRBJ2-7; D possibly corresponds to TRBD2 (6 bases). Germline CDR1 MNHNS, CDR2 SASEGT. This CDR3 has 14 amino acids. Trimming removed 5 bases from V and 5 bases from J, with 16 bases in between. The CDR3 region is CASSSGDGWNEQYF. DNA for the CDR3: TGTGCCAGCAGTTCGGGGGACGGGTGGAACGAGCAGTACTTC.

The rearrangement uses TRBV30 and TRBJ2-5; tentative D call: TRBD1 (5 bases). Germline CDR1 and CDR2: GTSNPN and SVGIG (reference sequence). The CDR3 has 15 residues. V was cut by 0 bases and J by 3 bases, with 14 bases left in between. Here the CDR3 DNA reads TGTGCCTGGAGTGTTTCCAGGGTGTACGAAGAGACCCAGTACTTC. Amino acids: CAWSVSRVYEETQYF.

This clone has just one count. V and J are TRBV6-6 and TRBJ2-5; TRBD1 aligns across 8 bases. The J call may be wrong; the DNA end is better matched by TRBJ2-7. This CDR3 is 16 amino acids long. In germline, CDR1 is MNHNY, CDR2 SVGAGI (reference sequence). The CDR3 nucleotides are TGTGCCAGCATCGAAACTGGGGGACAGGCCTCCTACGAGCAGTACTTC. This translates into CASIETGGQASYEQYF.

This sequence joins TRBV18 and TRBJ2-7; D gene unclear. V dropped 4 bases and J dropped 0 bases, with 13 bases sitting between them. This CDR3 has 15 residues. The germline V gene has CDR1 KGHSH and CDR2 LQKENI. In DNA form, the CDR3 reads TGTGCCAGCTCACTCTCTCCGGATGACTCCTACGAGCAGTACTTC. This encodes CASSLSPDDSYEQYF.

J is TRBJ1-4 and V is TRBV5-4; D call uncertain. Germline V gene sequence: CDR1 SGHNT, CDR2 YYREEE (reference sequence). The CDR3 is 14 residues long. V shed 0 bases and J shed 7 bases, with 10 bases lying between them. CDR3 bases: TGTGCCAGCAGCTTGGCAAGGGAACCTGAAAAACTGTTTTTT. Amino acid sequence: CASSLAREPEKLFF.

The table lists this clone with a count of one. This chain uses TRBV28 with TRBJ2-1; 8 positions agree with TRBD2. The germline V gene has CDR1 MDHEN and CDR2 SYDVKM. The V segment lost 5 bases and the J segment 6 bases; nucleotides outside the gene matches: 9. CDR3 length: 15 residues. DNA for the CDR3: TGTGCCAGCAGTCCCGCCGGACTAGCAGGCAATGAGCAGTTCTTC. Translated: CASSPAGLAGNEQFF.